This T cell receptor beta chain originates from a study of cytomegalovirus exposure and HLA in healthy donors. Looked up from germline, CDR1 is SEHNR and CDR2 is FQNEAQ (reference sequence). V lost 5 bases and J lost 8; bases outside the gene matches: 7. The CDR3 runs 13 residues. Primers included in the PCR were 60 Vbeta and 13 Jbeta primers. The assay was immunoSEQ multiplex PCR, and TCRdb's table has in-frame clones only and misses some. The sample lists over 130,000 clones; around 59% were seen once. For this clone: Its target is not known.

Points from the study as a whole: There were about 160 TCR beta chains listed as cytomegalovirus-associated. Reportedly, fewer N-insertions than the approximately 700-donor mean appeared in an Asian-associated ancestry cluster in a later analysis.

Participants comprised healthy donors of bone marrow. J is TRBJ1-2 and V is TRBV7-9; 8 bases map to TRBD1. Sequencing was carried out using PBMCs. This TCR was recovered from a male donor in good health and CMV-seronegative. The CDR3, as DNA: TGTGCCAGCAGCCCCGGACAGGGCGAAGGCTACACCTTC. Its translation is CASSPGQGEGYTF.